The 13 T cell receptor beta chains below come from one sample, sequenced in a study of OX40 agonist ivuxolimab in advanced cancers. Sequencing was performed with immunoSEQ multiplex PCR; in TCRdb, only in-frame clones are kept and a portion is missing. The data hold 82,000 or so clones, with 80% to 95% observed a single time. This sample comprised CD4+ or CD8+ T cells sorted from blood, obtained in a trial of the OX40 agonist ivuxolimab. All receptors derive from an adult with an advanced solid tumor such as melanoma, head and neck, liver or kidney cancer.

V and J are TRBV2 and TRBJ1-2; D is possibly TRBD1 (5 bases). The CDR3 length is 15 residues. Trimming took off 6 bases at V and 8 bases at J, with 22 bases between the two ends. Germline lookup yields CDR1 SNHLY and CDR2 FYNNEI. The CDR3 is CASSVSAQGAGGYTF. The CDR3 DNA reads TGTGCCAGCAGCGTCTCCGCTCAGGGAGCGGGGGGCTACACCTTC.

This clone was seen a single time. The chain has TRBV9 and TRBJ1-1, with TRBD1 matching over 7 bases. There are 17 residues in the CDR3. Germline values: CDR1 SGDLS, CDR2 YYNGEE. V shed 0 bases, J shed 6 bases, and the junction held 14 bases outside the gene matches. CDR3 residues: CASSVASTGIHIAEAFF. CDR3 nucleotides: TGTGCCAGCAGCGTAGCCTCGACAGGGATACACATTGCTGAAGCTTTCTTT.

The CDR3 DNA follows: TGTGCCTGGAGTACAGGACAGGGGAGCAATCAGCCCCAGCATTTT. It specifies CAWSTGQGSNQPQHF. The rearrangement joins TRBV30 to TRBJ1-5; TRBD1 agrees at 9 bases. V was clipped by 2 bases and J by 1 base; unmatched bases: 3. The V gene's germline CDR1 is GTSNPN and CDR2 SVGIG (reference sequence). The CDR3 has 15 amino acids.

This chain links TRBV7-2 with TRBJ2-7; D gene unclear. The germline V and J ends were trimmed by 5 bases and 4 bases, with 9 bases remaining between them. This CDR3 region has 12 residues. CDR1 and CDR2 from the germline V gene are SGHTA and FQGNSA. CDR3 coding DNA: TGTGCCAGCAGCCCCCAGCGTTACGAGCAGTACTTC. Amino acid sequence: CASSPQRYEQYF.

The V and J genes are TRBV2 and TRBJ2-1; 8 bases are shared with TRBD2. CDR1 SNHLY and CDR2 FYNNEI come from the germline V gene. The J segment lost 8 bases and the V segment lost 9 bases, leaving 9 bases of the junction unmatched. This CDR3 is built from 13 residues. Written as DNA, the CDR3 is TGTGCCAGTGACGGCGGGGGGTACGATGAGCAGTTCTTC. Its protein is CASDGGGYDEQFF.

The chain employs TRBV15 and TRBJ2-2; a possible D gene is TRBD1 (6 bases). CDR3 length: 14 amino acids. Germline CDR1 LNHNV, CDR2 YYDKDF (reference sequence). V was clipped by 3 bases and J by 6 bases, with 11 bases between them. In DNA, the CDR3 is TGTGCCACCAGCAGGTCACAGGGTTCCGGGGAGCTGTTTTTT. Its protein is CATSRSQGSGELFF. Full variable domain (remainder filled in from reference TRBV15 and TRBJ2-2): DAMVIQNPRYQVTQFGKPVTLSCSQTLNHNVMYWYQQKSSQAPKLLFHYYDKDFNNEADTPDNFQSRRPNTSFCFLDIRSPGLGDTAMYLCATSRSQGSGELFFGEGSRLTVL.

The rearrangement joins TRBV7-2 to TRBJ1-5; the match to TRBD1 covers 7 bases. The J segment lost 7 bases and the V segment lost 4 bases, leaving 7 bases of the junction unmatched. Looked up from germline, CDR1 is SGHTA and CDR2 is FQGNSA. CDR3 length: 14 residues. This CDR3 is CASSSGQRNQPQHF. The CDR3 nucleotides are TGTGCCAGCAGCTCGGGACAGAGAAACCAGCCCCAGCATTTT.

The chain joins TRBV10-1 to TRBJ2-3; D ambiguous. Trimming removed 5 bases at V and 2 bases at J, with 8 bases between. Germline V gene lookup returns CDR1 WNHNN and CDR2 SYGVQD (reference sequence). CDR3 size: 13 residues. The CDR3 DNA sequence: TGCGCCAGCAGTCCAGGAGACACAGATACGCAGTATTTT. Its translation is CASSPGDTDTQYF.

The rearrangement uses TRBV7-2 and TRBJ2-4; 9 bases align to TRBD2. Germline V gene data show CDR1 as SGHTA and CDR2 as FQGNSA. V gave up 5 bases and J gave up 5 bases; unmatched junction bases: 7. CDR3 length: 15 residues. CDR3 bases: TGTGCCAGCAGCCCGAGAGCGGGAGGCCAAAACATTCAGTACTTC. Translated, it gives CASSPRAGGQNIQYF.

This clone was seen a single time. This sequence joins TRBV2 and TRBJ1-5, with TRBD1 matching 10 bases. Germline trimming cut 6 bases from V and 6 bases from J; bases unmatched to any gene: 5. The CDR3 is 14 amino acids. Germline-derived CDR1 and CDR2 are SNHLY and FYNNEI. The CDR3 DNA reads as TGTGCCAGCAGCGTCGACAGGGGGCGTCAGCCCCAGCATTTT. Its translation: CASSVDRGRQPQHF.

V usage is TRBV14 and J usage is TRBJ2-7, with no clear D. This CDR3 comprises 12 residues. Between the trimmed V and J ends, which lost 3 bases and 7 bases, there was a span of 10 bases. The germline V gene has CDR1 SGHDN and CDR2 FVKESK. The CDR3 reads CASSHTSREQYF. The DNA for the CDR3 is TGTGCCAGCAGCCATACCTCACGTGAGCAGTACTTC.

The rearrangement joins TRBV7-9 to TRBJ2-5; no definite D call. Trimming cost V 5 bases and J 10 bases, with 14 bases left between them. Germline values: CDR1 SEHNR, CDR2 FQNEAQ (reference sequence). The CDR3 covers 12 residues. The DNA of the CDR3 is TGTGCCAGCAGCCTCCTTAGTACGGGCCAGTACTTC. Residues: CASSLLSTGQYF.

This sequence joins TRBV4-2 and TRBJ2-1, with TRBD2 matching over 16 bases. The CDR3 length is 16 residues. V gave up 4 bases and J gave up 9 bases; unmatched junction bases: 6. Germline V CDR1 and CDR2: LGHNA, YNFKEQ. CDR3 region: CASSLGTSGGAAEQFF. The CDR3 bases are TGTGCCAGCAGCCTCGGGACTAGCGGGGGGGCCGCTGAGCAGTTCTTC.